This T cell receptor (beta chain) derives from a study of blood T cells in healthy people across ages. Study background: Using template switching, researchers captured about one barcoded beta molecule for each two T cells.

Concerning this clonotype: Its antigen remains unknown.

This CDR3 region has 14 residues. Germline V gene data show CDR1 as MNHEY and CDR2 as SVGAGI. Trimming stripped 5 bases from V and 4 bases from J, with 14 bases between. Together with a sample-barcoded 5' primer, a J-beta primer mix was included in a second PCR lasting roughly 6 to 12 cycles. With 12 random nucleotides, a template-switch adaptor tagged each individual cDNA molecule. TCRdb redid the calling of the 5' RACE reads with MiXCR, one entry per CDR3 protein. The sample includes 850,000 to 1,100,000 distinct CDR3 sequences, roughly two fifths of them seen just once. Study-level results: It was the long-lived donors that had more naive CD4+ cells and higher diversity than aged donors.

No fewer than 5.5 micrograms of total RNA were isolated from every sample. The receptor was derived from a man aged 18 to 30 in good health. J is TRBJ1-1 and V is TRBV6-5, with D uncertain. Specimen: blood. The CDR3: CASSPTWKTTEAFF. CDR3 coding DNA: TGTGCCAGCAGTCCGACCTGGAAAACCACTGAAGCTTTCTTT.